One sample yielded the 12 T cell receptor beta chains listed below, sequenced in a study of tissue T cells after allogeneic stem cell transplantation. Clones were read by immunoSEQ multiplex PCR, and TCRdb kept only the in-frame ones, dropping some. The table records about 5,200 clones, roughly two thirds of them present only once. Sequenced material: tissue from the colon, taken at autopsy. The receptors were gathered from an older female donor with lung cancer.

CDR3 nucleotide sequence: TGTGCCAGCAGCTTAGCCGTTTTCGACGAGCAGTACTTC. It yields the protein CASSLAVFDEQYF. The chain employs TRBV7-2 and TRBJ2-7; no clear D gene. This CDR3 contains 13 residues. Trimming stripped 0 bases from V and 5 bases from J, with 8 bases between. CDR1 is SGHTA, CDR2 FQGNSA, per germline.

The table lists this clone with a few counts. This chain connects TRBV7-2 to TRBJ1-2; maybe TRBD1 (6 bases). The germline V gene encodes CDR1 SGHTA and CDR2 FQGNSA. V lost 2 bases and J 7 bases, leaving 11 bases between the germline ends. The CDR3 is made up of 13 amino acids. The CDR3 sequence: CASSLWTVAGYTF. For the CDR3, the DNA is TGTGCCAGCAGCTTATGGACAGTCGCTGGCTACACCTTC.

The chain uses TRBV19 and TRBJ1-6, with 9 bases lining up with TRBD1. Germline values: CDR1 LNHDA, CDR2 SQIVND (reference sequence). The length of the CDR3 is 13 residues. In DNA form, the CDR3 reads TGTGCGACGGACAGGGGCACTAATTCACCCCTCCACTTT. Translation gives CATDRGTNSPLHF.

The J gene is TRBJ2-1, the V gene TRBV7-2; possibly TRBD1 for D (6 bases). Germline-derived CDR1 and CDR2 are SGHTA and FQGNSA. The germline V and J ends were trimmed by 9 bases and 3 bases, with 18 bases remaining between them. CDR3 size: 15 residues. The CDR3 loop is CASRSGGLYYNEQFF. As DNA, the CDR3 is TGTGCCAGTAGAAGTGGGGGCTTATACTACAATGAGCAGTTCTTC.

The gene calls are TRBV6-1 and TRBJ1-2; D remains ambiguous. The CDR3 contains 12 residues. Germline V gene lookup returns CDR1 MNHNS and CDR2 SASEGT. Trimming took off 3 bases at V and 4 bases at J, with 6 bases between the two ends. The CDR3 protein is CASSDRFYGYTF. In DNA, the CDR3 is TGTGCCAGCAGTGACAGATTCTATGGCTACACCTTC.

This clone was counted between two and nine times. The chain couples TRBV7-2 to TRBJ2-3, with 16 positions matching TRBD2. The length of the CDR3 is 18 residues. Germline-derived CDR1 and CDR2 are SGHTA and FQGNSA. V was clipped by 2 bases and J by 6 bases; unmatched bases: 8. CDR3 DNA: TGTGCCAGCAGCTTAAGGCGGGGGACTAGCGGGAGGGGCGATACGCAGTATTTT. Its protein is CASSLRRGTSGRGDTQYF.

J is TRBJ2-3 and V is TRBV5-1; TRBD1 is a possible D gene (6 bases). In germline, CDR1 is SGHRS, CDR2 YFSETQ. Trimming stripped 2 bases from V and 2 bases from J, with 9 bases between. There are 14 residues in the CDR3. CDR3 DNA: TGCGCCAGCAGCTTTGGACAGCACACAGATACGCAGTATTTT. Its protein product is CASSFGQHTDTQYF.

This clone has a handful of counts. The chain employs TRBV3-1 (or the pseudogene TRBV3-2) and TRBJ1-4; D ambiguous. Germline CDR1 LGHDT, CDR2 YNNKEL (reference sequence). Trimming cost V 1 base and J 0 bases, with 12 bases left between them. The length of the CDR3 is 17 residues. This CDR3 reads CASSQGMTTSTNEKLFF. CDR3 sequence (DNA): TGTGCCAGCAGCCAAGGAATGACAACTTCAACTAATGAAAAACTGTTTTTT.

The rearrangement joins TRBV25-1 to TRBJ1-6; 8 bases fit TRBD1. The V gene's germline CDR1 is MGHDK and CDR2 SYGVNS. The CDR3 has 15 amino acids. V was pared by 4 bases and J by 10 bases, with 9 bases of the junction left unmatched. The CDR3 coding sequence is TGTGCCAGCAGTGCAGGTCAGGGGGCAGCCTCACCCCTCCACTTT. Translating gives CASSAGQGAASPLHF.

The V call is TRBV6-5, the J call TRBJ2-1; TRBD2 matches at 10 bases. The germline V gene has CDR1 MNHEY and CDR2 SVGAGI. J gave up 2 bases and V 5 bases, and 3 bases lay outside the gene matches. The CDR3 has 15 amino acids. CDR3 protein: CASSQLAGTYNEQFF. CDR3 DNA sequence: TGTGCCAGCAGTCAACTAGCGGGGACCTACAATGAGCAGTTCTTC.

The chain couples TRBV18 to TRBJ1-2; D perhaps matches TRBD1 (6 bases). The CDR3 covers 14 residues. V gave up 6 bases and J gave up 8 bases, with 19 bases separating them. Germline CDR1 and CDR2: KGHSH and LQKENI. The CDR3 region has the DNA TGTGCCAGCTCGCCAGGGTACATACAGGGAGGCTACACCTTC. Translating it yields CASSPGYIQGGYTF.

The V call is TRBV20-1, the J call TRBJ2-7, with a weak D call TRBD1 (6 bases). The CDR3 contains 11 residues. Trimming removed 7 bases from V and 6 bases from J, with 13 bases in between. The germline V gene encodes CDR1 DFQATT and CDR2 SNEGSKA (reference sequence). This CDR3 reads CSVEGVTEQYF. CDR3 coding DNA: TGCAGTGTCGAGGGGGTTACCGAGCAGTACTTC.